The 18 T cell receptor beta chains below come from one sample, sequenced in a study of tumor and adjacent non-tumor tissue in lung cancer. The template was RNA from unsorted bulk tissue. The library came from three nested PCR rounds adapted from ARM-PCR protocols. TCRdb itself ran the multiplex PCR reads through MiXCR, one entry per CDR3 protein. The sample shows tens of thousands of distinct CDR3 sequences, approximately 68% of them seen only once. Sequencing was carried out using lung tumor tissue. The receptors were sampled from a woman between 70 and 85 years old with non-small cell lung cancer.

Concerning this clonotype itself: One end of the junction fails to match germline, which may point to a read error. V gene TRBV28 combines with J gene TRBJ1-5; D may be TRBD1 (5 bases). Germline loops: CDR1 MDHEN, CDR2 SYDVKM. The CDR3 is 12 amino acids. CDR3 sequence reads: CASKGSNQPQHF. For the CDR3, the DNA is TGTGCCAGCAAGGGGAGCAATCAACCCCAGCATTTT. The whole variable domain, remainder taken from reference TRBV28 and TRBJ1-5, is DVKVTQSSRYLVKRTGEKVFLECVQDMDHENMFWYRQDPGLGLRLIYFSYDVKMKEKGDIPEGYSVSREKKERFSLILESASTNQTSMYLCASKGSNQPQHFGDGTRLSIL.

A word on this clonotype: This CDR3 fails to terminate in the conserved phenylalanine or tryptophan, so it likely reflects a read error. The genes are TRBV6-1 and TRBJ1-1; D is possibly TRBD1 (6 bases). This CDR3 region has 17 residues. V was shortened by 4 bases and J by 3 bases, with 21 bases between the two germline ends. From germline, CDR1 is MNHNS and CDR2 SASEGT. The CDR3 sequence: CASSGRGRRIVDTEAFL. The CDR3, as DNA: TGTGCCAGCAGTGGACGGGGGCGGAGGATTGTGGACACTGAAGCTTTCCTT.

Notes on this clonotype: No conserved phenylalanine or tryptophan is present at the end of the CDR3, so a read error is the likely explanation. This chain uses TRBV20-1 with TRBJ1-4; the D is unclear. From germline, CDR1 is DFQATT and CDR2 SNEGSKA (reference sequence). The length of the CDR3 is 14 residues. The CDR3 here is CNARDIATNEKLFY. The DNA of the CDR3 is TGCAATGCTAGAGACATTGCAACTAATGAAAAACTGTTTTAC.

This clonotype was found a few times. The gene calls are TRBV6-5 and TRBJ2-5; D may be TRBD1 (6 bases). The CDR3 contains 16 residues. CDR1 MNHEY and CDR2 SVGAGI come from the germline V gene. The ends were cut back, 0 bases at V and 11 bases at J, with 22 bases in the middle. This CDR3 reads CASSYSLGEGEEAQYF. Here the CDR3 DNA reads TGTGCCAGCAGTTACTCGCTTGGTGAGGGGGAAGAGGCTCAGTACTTC.

CDR3 sequence: CASSLCGTTYNEQFF. CDR3 in DNA: TGCGCCAGCAGCTTATGCGGGACCACTTACAATGAGCAGTTCTTC. The V and J genes are TRBV5-1 and TRBJ2-1; the D gene is possibly TRBD2 (6 bases). Trimming cost V 2 bases and J 4 bases, with 13 bases left between them. Germline V gene data show CDR1 as SGHRS and CDR2 as YFSETQ. The CDR3 has 15 residues.

Comments on this clonotype: Because the CDR3 is missing its conserved closing phenylalanine or tryptophan, this is likely a read error. The V and J genes are TRBV28 and TRBJ2-1; 11 bases match TRBD2. The CDR3 consists of 14 residues. The germline V gene has CDR1 MDHEN and CDR2 SYDVKM. The CDR3 DNA reads TGTGTCATCCATAGCGGGAGGGGGTACAATGAGCAGTTCTCC. Amino acid sequence: CVIHSGRGYNEQFS.

This clonotype appeared many times. The chain combines TRBV20-1 with TRBJ1-2; the D is unclear. The CDR3 runs to 12 residues. V was clipped by 5 bases and J by 2 bases, with 9 bases between them. Per germline, CDR1 DFQATT and CDR2 SNEGSKA (reference sequence). The DNA for the CDR3 is TGCAGTGCTTACTTGGGCAACTATGGCTACACCTTC. Translation gives CSAYLGNYGYTF.

This clonotype was recorded at least ten times. The chain combines TRBV12-3 or TRBV12-4 with TRBJ2-1, with TRBD2 identical over 12 bases. V trimming: 6 bases; J trimming: 4 bases; junction bases outside the gene matches: 1. The CDR3 loop spans 14 amino acids. CDR3 residues: CASSTSGRYNEQFF. The DNA of the CDR3 is TGTGCCAGCAGCACTAGCGGGAGGTACAATGAGCAGTTCTTC.

This clonotype was observed once. This rearrangement joins TRBV20-1 to TRBJ2-5; 8 bases agree with TRBD2. Trimming at V came to 3 bases and at J to 2 bases, leaving 5 bases not matched to a gene. Germline V lookup: CDR1 DFQATT, CDR2 SNEGSKA (reference sequence). This CDR3 has 14 amino acids. The CDR3 spells CSASSLADQETQYF. In DNA form, the CDR3 reads TGCAGTGCTAGCTCACTAGCGGATCAAGAGACCCAGTACTTC.

The J gene is TRBJ1-1, the V gene TRBV4-1, with D unresolved. From germline, CDR1 is MGHRA and CDR2 YSYEKL. The CDR3 extends over 14 amino acids. Trimming left V 5 bases short and J 7 bases short, with 17 bases between. CDR3 protein: CASSTRTESIEAFF. DNA of the CDR3: TGCGCCAGCAGCACCCGAACAGAGAGCATTGAAGCTTTCTTT.

On this clonotype itself: No conserved phenylalanine or tryptophan is present at the end of the CDR3, so a read error is the likely explanation. The DNA is left out, because the CDR3 cannot be placed on it with certainty; the CDR3 is given as TCRdb lists it. This chain connects TRBV20-1 to TRBJ2-7; the table's TRBD1 call for D was not verified on the DNA. The CDR3 spans 15 amino acids, including both terminal residues. CDR1 DFQATT and CDR2 SNEGSKA come from the germline V gene (reference sequence). The CDR3 reads CSACRSADRPYEEYL.

The rearrangement links TRBV12-3 or TRBV12-4 to TRBJ1-2, with D possibly matching TRBD1 (6 bases). V shed 7 bases and J shed 9 bases, with 24 bases lying between them. The length of the CDR3 is 15 residues. The CDR3 spells CASTRSGVPSYSYTF. The CDR3 bases are TGTGCCAGCACGCGTTCAGGGGTCCCTTCTTATAGCTACACCTTC.

The chain uses TRBV6-1 and TRBJ2-2; 7 positions match TRBD2. After removal of 9 bases from V and 3 bases from J, the junction contained 7 bases not matched to a gene. This CDR3 comprises 14 residues. CDR1 is MNHNS and CDR2 is SASEGT in the germline V gene. CDR3 bases: TGTGCCAGGAGGAGGGAGGGACACACCGGGGAGCTGTTTTTT. Translation gives CARRREGHTGELFF.

Regarding this clonotype: The germline gene is not matched at one end of the junction; a read error may be the cause. The rearrangement links TRBV11-2 to TRBJ2-2, with 7 nucleotides matching TRBD2. CDR3 length equals 14 residues. Germline V gene lookup returns CDR1 SGHAT and CDR2 FQNNGV. CDR3 nucleotides: TGTGCCACGACCGGGAGGAGGTTTTCTGGGGAGCTGTCTTTT. It specifies CATTGRRFSGELSF.

With respect to this clonotype: A junction end diverges from the germline sequence, so it may reflect a read error. The chain carries TRBV11-1 and TRBJ2-5; D call uncertain. The CDR3 sequence is 14 residues long. The V gene's germline CDR1 is SGHAT and CDR2 FQDESV (reference sequence). This CDR3 reads CANSFSTTQETQYF. In DNA form, the CDR3 reads TGTGCCAACAGCTTTAGTACCACCCAAGAGACCCAGTACTTC.

Concerning this clonotype itself: The CDR3 carries no conserved terminal phenylalanine or tryptophan, so it likely arises from a read error. Written as DNA, the CDR3 is TGTGTCAGCAGGAGATCCTACGAGCAGTACCTC. Residues: CVSRRSYEQYL. V gene TRBV6-2 or TRBV6-3 combines with J gene TRBJ2-7, with unresolved D. CDR1 and CDR2 (germline): MNHEY, SVGEGT. There are 11 residues in the CDR3.

Comment on this clonotype: Sequence at one end of the junction differs from germline and may be a read error. The chain links TRBV29-1 to TRBJ2-3; D not resolved. The CDR3 spans 13 residues. Germline V gene sequence: CDR1 SQVTM, CDR2 ANQGSEA. CDR3 coding DNA: TGCAGCGTTCATATGGACCCCACAGATATGCAGTATTTT. Translation gives CSVHMDPTDMQYF.

This clonotype appeared many times. V usage is TRBV7-9 and J usage is TRBJ2-5; 7 bases match TRBD1. CDR3 length equals 14 residues. Losses at the gene ends were 5 bases for V and 2 bases for J; bases not matched to a gene: 5. The germline CDR1 and CDR2 sequences are SEHNR and FQNEAQ (reference sequence). The CDR3 here is CASSRGTDQETQYF. For the CDR3, the DNA is TGTGCCAGCAGCCGAGGGACAGATCAAGAGACCCAGTACTTC.